The clone carrying this TCR beta chain was seen repeatedly, ten times or more. From about 400 ng of RNA, a library with molecular barcoded alpha/delta and beta/gamma adaptors was made. TCRdb re-called the reads with MiXCR, one entry per CDR3 protein. Of about 37,000 distinct CDR3 sequences detected, roughly 13% appear once; the ten largest clones hold about 40%. The CDR3 totals 11 residues. V lost 5 bases and J lost 8, with 7 bases in between. Germline CDR1 MNHNY, CDR2 SVGAGI (reference sequence). This sample is part of a study of read filtering for tumor transcriptome and immune sequencing. Looking at the study overall: Mean patient age was about 66 years, range about 45 to 90; some 17 male, 12 to 15 female. R-ISS stage counts were roughly 8 for I, about 15 for II, roughly seven for III. Per sample, TCR-region reads ranged about 4.05 to 11 million by IR-seq, roughly 85 to 1273 by RNA-seq.

At the time of active disease, bone marrow was collected from every patient. This chain joins TRBV6-6 and TRBJ2-1; the D gene is possibly TRBD2 (6 bases). The source is a donor at least 40 years old with multiple myeloma. Sequences were obtained from a population of CD138-negative cells sorted from bone marrow. CDR3 nucleotides: TGTGCCAGCAGTCCGGGAGATGAGCAGTTCTTC. It translates to CASSPGDEQFF.